The T cell receptor beta chain under discussion was sequenced for a study of OX40 agonist ivuxolimab in advanced cancers. With regard to the full study: The costimulatory receptor OX40 (CD134) was targeted by ivuxolimab, a fully human IgG2 agonistic monoclonal antibody. Intravenous ivuxolimab was administered to patients every 2 weeks at six dose levels: 0.01, 0.1, 0.3, 1.5, 3 and 10 mg/kg. Of the approximately 50 dose-escalation patients, hepatocellular carcinoma was present in about 20, melanoma in roughly 15, renal cell carcinoma in 9 and head and neck cancer in 9. In the dose-escalation cohort, more than 75% of patients were male, and the mean age was approximately 60 years, with a range of about 20 to 79. Prior anti-PD-1, anti-PD-L1 or anti-CTLA-4 therapy was permitted, and checkpoint inhibitors had been received by about 36% of dose-escalation patients. Partial responses occurred in three dose-escalation patients: two with cutaneous melanoma and one with hepatocellular carcinoma. The purpose of peripheral TCRbeta sequencing was to test whether ivuxolimab changed TCR sequence diversity and led to clonal T-cell expansion. The paper covers the monotherapy dose-escalation part of the phase I ivuxolimab trial, which included N of about 50 patients. Broader findings and caveats from the paper: The antigen specificity of the clonally expanded peripheral T cells was not determined. On average, CD8+ T cells showed more expanded clones than CD4+ T cells after ivuxolimab. Low levels of normalized T-cell clonal expansion were also seen in some nonresponding patients. In the 0.1-3.0 mg/kg groups, partial responders were among the patients with the lowest normalized peripheral clonal expansion, particularly in CD8+ T cells. At doses of 0.1 to 3.0 mg/kg, clonal expansion of both CD4+ and CD8+ blood T cells was observed from baseline to week 6.

To sequence the TCRbeta CDR3 region, genomic DNA was isolated from the sorted cells. The immunoSEQ Assay was used for sequencing of TCRbeta CDR3 regions. Here the immuneACCESS table is served through TCRdb, limited to in-frame sequences with V and J called. Missing clones are a known gap in these copies; in checked studies unresolved V genes cover under half, and the rest lacks a known reason. The sample yields 70,000 to 80,000 clones; 90% to 95% were counted once. The ten largest clonotypes hold over 0.35% of the sample. Via the germline V gene, CDR1 is MGHRA and CDR2 YSYEKL. V ends up 3 bases short and J 4 bases short, with an unmatched junction base count of 11. From its cysteine to its phenylalanine, the CDR3 spans 16 amino acids. Of the read, only the CDR3 DNA is kept; its 48 bases are in frame from base 1. As concerns this clone: The antigen it binds to is not known. No base quality values were provided; no much bigger clone lies one nucleotide off.

The trial excluded patients who had a history of autoimmune disease or who were on systemic immunosuppression. Peripheral blood for TCR sequencing was collected from all dose cohorts at baseline, on cycle 4 day 1, and on cycle 7 day 1. Samples were obtained from an open-label, multicenter, first-in-human phase I dose-escalation trial of ivuxolimab. The trial enrolled adults with locally advanced or metastatic head and neck squamous cell, hepatocellular, melanoma or renal cell carcinoma. Before TCR sequencing, CD4+ T cells and CD8+ T cells were sorted from peripheral blood as separate populations. Recombination connected TRBV4-1 to TRBJ2-7, and TRBD1 matches 8 of the central bases. The TCR originated in an adult with an advanced solid tumor such as melanoma, head and neck, liver or kidney cancer. The source material was CD4+ or CD8+ T cells sorted from blood, sampled in a trial of the OX40 agonist ivuxolimab. The DNA is as follows: TGCGCCAGCAGCCACGTATCCGGGACAGGACCATACGAGCAGTACTTC. It specifies CASSHVSGTGPYEQYF.